This entry describes one T cell receptor beta chain. What this receptor recognizes is not known. Per-nucleotide qualities are absent, and no much larger clonotype sits a single base away. The sample is drawn from a study of PD-L1 blockade in urothelial cancer (TCRdb year 2017). Regarding the complete study: Therapy was started around 2014 for all patients, and atezolizumab 1,200 mg was administered intravenously every 3 weeks. Twenty-five of 29 patients were identified as males with urothelial cancer of bladder origin, and a prior smoking history was reported by 18 of 29 patients. Patients had an ECOG performance status of 0 or 1 and had received between 0 and 3 prior chemotherapy regimens. Blood samples were analyzed 3 weeks after the start of treatment (second dose) and 6 weeks after the start of treatment. A median of around 150,000 T cells and some 82,000 unique TCRs was obtained from blood samples, and a median clonality of approximately 0.08 was observed. The study, an exploratory multi-omic analysis, examined somatic, immune and clinical correlates of response to PD-L1 blockade with atezolizumab in urothelial cancer. Pretreatment tumor samples and matched peripheral blood, collected serially before and after atezolizumab treatment, underwent TCR sequencing. Durable clinical benefit was defined as a progression-free survival longer than 6 months, and TCR features were additionally tested against progression-free survival and overall survival. In the same patients who had TCR sequencing, pretreatment tumors also underwent whole exome sequencing and RNA sequencing. Roughly 10 patients achieved durable clinical benefit and approximately 19 did not. Over 28 patients had pretreatment blood TCR-seq, some 24 had at least one posttreatment blood collection, and some 24 had tumor TCR-seq. The paper as a whole reports these results and caveats: A pretreatment peripheral blood TCR clonality below the median was linked to improved progression-free and overall survival. Greater expansion of tumor-associated TCR clones in peripheral blood 3 weeks after the start of treatment was observed in patients with durable benefit (n of about 21, p = 0.022). Because the sample size was small (n ≈ 29) and many exploratory analyses were performed, the results are intended to be hypothesis-generating.

The sample's time point label is to be understood as: pretreatment peripheral blood. A cohort of around 29 patients with locally advanced or metastatic urothelial carcinoma, treated at Memorial Sloan Kettering on a trial protocol, was included. Peripheral blood mononuclear cells were collected pretreatment and during treatment, at between 1 and 8 total time points per patient. The Qiagen DNeasy Blood extraction kit was used to purify genomic DNA from total PBMCs and tumor samples. PBMCs were collected pretreatment and during treatment, and were isolated and stored as previously described. To estimate absolute template abundance from read counts, synthetic TCR analog templates were spiked into each PCR. The immunoSEQ assay used bias-controlled V and J gene primers to amplify TCRbeta CDR3 regions from genomic DNA. Sequencing of rearranged TCRbeta segments was done at approximately 20X coverage. On the study's bioinformatics: Clustering was used to correct sequencing errors, and CDR3s were annotated against IMGT so that V, D and J genes could be assigned. Downstream analyses used only productive TCRbeta rearrangements, leaving out any out-of-frame or stop-codon sequences. Clonality was computed as one minus Shannon entropy normalized by the log of the number of unique productive sequences. Clones differing between time points or between blood and tumor were identified by Fisher's exact test with Benjamini-Hochberg correction at adjusted p below 0.01. As stored in TCRdb, this immuneACCESS dataset retains in-frame rearrangements with V and J assigned. A fraction of the clones does not appear; measured against another copy, unresolved V genes explain less than half of the discrepancy, and the remainder lacks a known reason. V and J calls plus clone size are reproduced from that table; the DNA served to infer D and trimming. This sample comprises about 87,000 clones, 80% to 85% of them detected only once. The ten top clones hold around 1.9% of the sample.

At the junction V is shortened by 3 bases and J by 1 base, with 13 bases in between. Measured from the cysteine to the phenylalanine, the CDR3 is 15 residues long. Left in the record is the CDR3 DNA by itself, 45 bases read in frame from the first base. The CDR1 and CDR2 encoded by the germline V gene (reference sequence) are GTSNPN and SVGIG. This specimen consisted of PBMCs, obtained around atezolizumab (anti-PD-L1) treatment. The sequence derives from a man in his 60s with urothelial cancer. Recombination connected TRBV30 to TRBJ2-1; perhaps TRBD1 is the D gene, with 6 bases matching. The encoded CDR3 is CAWRIKGGSYNEQFF. The base sequence is TGTGCCTGGAGAATAAAAGGGGGTTCCTACAATGAGCAGTTCTTC. When the CDR3 is completed using the reference TRBV30 and TRBJ2-1 genes on either side, the full variable domain is SQTIHQWPATLVQPVGSPLSLECTVEGTSNPNLYWYRQAAGRGLQLLFYSVGIGQISSEVPQNLSASRPQDRQFILSSKKLLLSDSGFYLCAWRIKGGSYNEQFFGPGTRLTVL.